Reported below is one TCR beta chain. This specimen comes from a study of shared T cell receptors in the human thymus. Here immunoSEQ multiplex PCR was the method, and the copy in TCRdb shows in-frame clones only, minus some. The sample lists hundreds of thousands of clones; around 89% were seen once. With V trimmed by 2 bases and J by 4 bases, 9 bases remained unmatched. This CDR3 spans 17 amino acids. CDR1 is WNHNN and CDR2 is SYGVQD in the germline V gene (reference sequence). These same records also appear under a second study, on human thymus T cells.

The receptor was isolated from a boy in the first two years of life with a congenital heart defect. The sample comprised thymocytes. This chain connects TRBV10-1 to TRBJ2-3; TRBD2 agrees at 10 bases. The CDR3 region is CASSEDLAGVVPDTQYF. CDR3 DNA sequence: TGCGCCAGCAGTGAGGATCTAGCGGGAGTCGTCCCAGATACGCAGTATTTT.